This T cell receptor (beta chain) derives from a study of blood T cells in healthy people across ages. Study-wide results and limits: The long-lived group displayed more naive CD4+ cells, plus higher diversity, than the aged donors did. Naive T cell percentage showed a strong correlation with TCR beta diversity.

Sample-barcoded 5' priming and a J-beta primer mix drove a second PCR of about 7 to 11 cycles. Any given sample supplied a minimum of 2.5 million CDR3-containing paired-end reads. TCRdb used MiXCR to reprocess the 5' RACE reads, holding one entry per CDR3 protein. This sample has 1.5 million to 1.9 million distinct CDR3 sequences, with less than 45% found just once. J gave up 7 bases and V 3 bases, and 9 bases lay outside the gene matches. This CDR3 spans 15 amino acids. In germline, CDR1 is SGDLS, CDR2 YYNGEE. As concerns this clonotype: The antigen is undetermined.

This sequence was found in a woman between 18 and 30 years old in good health. Sequenced material: blood. The chain couples TRBV9 to TRBJ1-2; 10 nucleotides agree with TRBD1. The CDR3: CASSARQGATLGYTF. CDR3 nucleotides: TGTGCCAGCAGCGCCAGACAGGGGGCAACGCTTGGCTACACCTTC.